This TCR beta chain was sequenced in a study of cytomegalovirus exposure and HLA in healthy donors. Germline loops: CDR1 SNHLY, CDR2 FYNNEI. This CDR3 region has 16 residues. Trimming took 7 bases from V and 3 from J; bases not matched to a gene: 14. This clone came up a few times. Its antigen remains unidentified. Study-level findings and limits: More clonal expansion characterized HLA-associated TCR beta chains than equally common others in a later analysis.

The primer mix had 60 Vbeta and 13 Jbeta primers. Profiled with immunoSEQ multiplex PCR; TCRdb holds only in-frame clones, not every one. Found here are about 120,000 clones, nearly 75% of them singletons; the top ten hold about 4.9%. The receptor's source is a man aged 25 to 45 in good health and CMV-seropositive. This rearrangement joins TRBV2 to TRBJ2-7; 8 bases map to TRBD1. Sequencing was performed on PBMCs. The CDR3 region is CASTPSLRQGFYEQYF. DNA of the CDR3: TGTGCCAGCACCCCGAGCTTACGACAGGGGTTCTACGAGCAGTACTTC.